This is a list of T cell receptor beta chains from one sample in a study of OX40 agonist ivuxolimab in advanced cancers. Clones were sequenced by immunoSEQ multiplex PCR, and TCRdb holds only the in-frame ones, with some missing. Of roughly 53,000 clones in the sample, around 84% are singletons; the top ten hold 0.55% to 0.65%. The sample in question was CD4+ or CD8+ T cells sorted from blood, obtained in a trial of the OX40 agonist ivuxolimab. These receptors were obtained from an adult with an advanced solid tumor such as melanoma, head and neck, liver or kidney cancer. Both conserved end residues are part of each CDR3. D genes are given only for firm matches. Clone size is given for some rows only: seen once, a few or many times, or a class if the clone is expanded.

d_gene: .; v_gene: TRBV4-3; abundance: .; j_gene: TRBJ1-5; CDR3nt: TGCGCCAGCAGCCAAGAAGGAGGGGCTGGGAATCAGCCCCAGCATTTT; CDR3aa: CASSQEGGAGNQPQHF
d_gene: .; v_gene: TRBV7-9; abundance: .; j_gene: TRBJ1-1; CDR3nt: TGTGCCAGCAGCGCGGCAGGGAACACTGAAGCTTTCTTT; CDR3aa: CASSAAGNTEAFF
d_gene: .; v_gene: TRBV6-6; abundance: .; j_gene: TRBJ2-5; CDR3nt: TGTGCCGGAGGACCCCTCCCAGAGACCCAGTACTTC; CDR3aa: CAGGPLPETQYF
d_gene: .; v_gene: TRBV6-5; abundance: .; j_gene: TRBJ2-7; CDR3nt: TGTGCCAGCAGTTCGGGACCCTACGAGCAGTACTTC; CDR3aa: CASSSGPYEQYF
d_gene: .; v_gene: TRBV7-2; abundance: few; j_gene: TRBJ1-2; CDR3nt: TGTGCCAGCAGCTCGCATGAGGACTATGGCTACACCTTC; CDR3aa: CASSSHEDYGYTF
d_gene: .; v_gene: TRBV19; abundance: .; j_gene: TRBJ2-3; CDR3nt: TGTGCCACCGCGGACAGAAGCTACACAGATACGCAGTATTTT; CDR3aa: CATADRSYTDTQYF
d_gene: TRBD1; v_gene: TRBV7-9; abundance: .; j_gene: TRBJ2-3; CDR3nt: TGTGCCAGCAGCTCCCTGACAGGGTACACAGATACGCAGTATTTT; CDR3aa: CASSSLTGYTDTQYF
d_gene: TRBD2; v_gene: TRBV5-4; abundance: .; j_gene: TRBJ2-7; CDR3nt: TGTGCCAGCAGCTCTTCACGGGGGGCCTACGAGCAGTACTTC; CDR3aa: CASSSSRGAYEQYF
d_gene: .; v_gene: TRBV5-4; abundance: .; j_gene: TRBJ1-3; CDR3nt: TGTGCCAGCAGCCCCGGGGGCGGCGCCTCTGGAAACACCATATATTTT; CDR3aa: CASSPGGGASGNTIYF
d_gene: .; v_gene: TRBV19; abundance: .; j_gene: TRBJ2-1; CDR3nt: TGTGCCTGCAGCGGACACTCCTACAATGAGCAGTTCTTC; CDR3aa: CACSGHSYNEQFF
d_gene: .; v_gene: TRBV6-1; abundance: .; j_gene: TRBJ1-1; CDR3nt: TGTGCCAGCGTCCGACAGCAGAACACTGAAGCTTTCTTT; CDR3aa: CASVRQQNTEAFF
d_gene: TRBD2; v_gene: TRBV4-3; abundance: once; j_gene: TRBJ2-5; CDR3nt: TGCGCCAGCAGCCAAGCTGGCGGGGGGAACCAAGAGACCCAGTACTTC; CDR3aa: CASSQAGGGNQETQYF
d_gene: .; v_gene: TRBV4-1; abundance: .; j_gene: TRBJ2-2; CDR3nt: TGCGCCAGCAGCCAAGTCTTGAGGACAACCGGGGAGCTGTTTTTT; CDR3aa: CASSQVLRTTGELFF
d_gene: .; v_gene: TRBV7-8; abundance: .; j_gene: TRBJ2-2; CDR3nt: TGTGCCAGCAGCTTAGTAAGTGGGATGAACACCGGGGAGCTGTTTTTT; CDR3aa: CASSLVSGMNTGELFF
d_gene: TRBD1; v_gene: TRBV5-1; abundance: .; j_gene: TRBJ2-3; CDR3nt: TGCGCCAGCAGCTCGGGACAGTTGACAGATACGCAGTATTTT; CDR3aa: CASSSGQLTDTQYF
d_gene: TRBD2; v_gene: TRBV7-6; abundance: few; j_gene: TRBJ2-1; CDR3nt: TGTGCCAGCAGCTTAGTCGGCGGGGGGGCCGGGGAGCAGTTCTTC; CDR3aa: CASSLVGGGAGEQFF
d_gene: TRBD1; v_gene: TRBV4-2; abundance: few; j_gene: TRBJ1-6; CDR3nt: TGTGCCAGCAGCCAAGGGACAGGGCCTAATTCACCCCTCCACTTT; CDR3aa: CASSQGTGPNSPLHF
d_gene: .; v_gene: TRBV4-3; abundance: .; j_gene: TRBJ2-2; CDR3nt: TGCGCCAGCAGCCGTAGAATATCCACCGGGGAGCTGTTTTTT; CDR3aa: CASSRRISTGELFF
d_gene: TRBD2; v_gene: TRBV7-3; abundance: .; j_gene: TRBJ2-1; CDR3nt: TGTGCCAGCAGACTCGGCGGGGGAGAGCAGTTCTTC; CDR3aa: CASRLGGGEQFF
d_gene: .; v_gene: TRBV5-5; abundance: .; j_gene: TRBJ2-5; CDR3nt: TGTGCCAGCAGCTTGGGTATGGAGCTCTCCCGTACCCAAGAGACCCAGTACTTC; CDR3aa: CASSLGMELSRTQETQYF
d_gene: .; v_gene: TRBV12-5; abundance: few; j_gene: TRBJ1-5; CDR3nt: TGTGCTAGTGGTTTGCAGGGTCTGGGTCAGCCCCAGCATTTT; CDR3aa: CASGLQGLGQPQHF
d_gene: TRBD1; v_gene: TRBV4-1; abundance: .; j_gene: TRBJ2-7; CDR3nt: TGCGCCAGCAGCCAAACGGGGACAGTGACTACCCTCTCCTACGAGCAGTACTTC; CDR3aa: CASSQTGTVTTLSYEQYF
d_gene: .; v_gene: TRBV19; abundance: .; j_gene: TRBJ1-5; CDR3nt: TGTGCCAGTAGTATAATCGACAGCAATCAGCCCCAGCATTTT; CDR3aa: CASSIIDSNQPQHF
d_gene: .; v_gene: TRBV14; abundance: .; j_gene: TRBJ2-1; CDR3nt: TGTGCCAGCACCCCCCTATCGGGGAGTGGTACATACAATGAGCAGTTCTTC; CDR3aa: CASTPLSGSGTYNEQFF
d_gene: .; v_gene: TRBV7-9; abundance: .; j_gene: TRBJ1-2; CDR3nt: TGTGCCAGCAGCCCCGGACAGAATGGCTACACCTTC; CDR3aa: CASSPGQNGYTF